The rows below give T cell receptor beta chains drawn from one sample of a study of shared clonotypes between healthy human individuals. Method: immunoSEQ multiplex PCR; TCRdb's copy keeps in-frame clones and lacks some. The sample carries 300,000 to 400,000 clones, roughly 70% recorded once. Sequencing was done on a sample of memory CD4+ T cells sorted from blood. Source of these receptors: a young man in good health. CDR3s include the opening cysteine and the closing phenylalanine or tryptophan. A D gene is named only where the DNA matches it firmly. Expanded clones are given a class, and other clones once, few, many or no size at all.

-	TRBV30	TRBJ1-3	13	-	CAWPTDLGNTIYF	TGTGCCTGGCCGACTGACCTTGGAAACACCATATATTTT
once	TRBV4-2	TRBJ2-2	15	-	CASSTSITNTGELFF	TGTGCCAGCAGCACGTCGATTACGAACACCGGGGAGCTGTTTTTT
many	TRBV6-1	TRBJ2-7	14	TRBD2	CASSADGRAWEQYF	TGTGCCAGCAGTGCGGACGGGAGGGCCTGGGAGCAGTACTTC
-	TRBV7-9	TRBJ2-5	16	TRBD2	CASSPTSGRDQETQYF	TGTGCCAGCAGCCCGACTAGCGGGAGGGATCAGGAGACCCAGTACTTC
-	TRBV19	TRBJ1-4	15	TRBD1	CASRPRGQGYEKLFF	TGTGCCAGTAGACCCCGGGGACAGGGGTACGAAAAACTGTTTTTT
-	TRBV2	TRBJ1-5	14	-	CASSEAAGEQPQHF	TGTGCCAGCAGTGAAGCGGCAGGGGAGCAGCCCCAGCATTTT
many	TRBV5-5	TRBJ2-7	14	-	CASRGFVSGDEQYF	TGTGCCAGCAGGGGGTTTGTCTCAGGGGACGAGCAGTACTTC
-	TRBV6-6	TRBJ2-7	15	-	CASSRRQGRGHEQYF	TGTGCCAGCAGTCGGAGACAGGGGAGGGGCCACGAGCAGTACTTC
once	TRBV7-2	TRBJ2-6	15	-	CASSLALWRVNVLTF	TGTGCCAGCAGCTTAGCGCTATGGAGAGTTAACGTCCTGACTTTC
many	TRBV4-1	TRBJ1-4	15	-	CASSQAGRVGEKLFF	TGCGCCAGCAGCCAAGCGGGTCGGGTTGGCGAAAAACTGTTTTTT
-	TRBV6-1	TRBJ1-5	15	-	CASSEEGQNNQPQHF	TGTGCCAGCAGTGAAGAGGGGCAGAACAATCAGCCCCAGCATTTT
-	TRBV11-2	TRBJ2-1	16	TRBD2	CASSGPGLAEYNEQFF	TGTGCCAGCAGCGGACCGGGACTAGCGGAATACAATGAGCAGTTCTTC
-	TRBV18	TRBJ2-7	16	TRBD2	CASSPFLAETGGEQYF	TGTGCCAGCTCACCTTTTCTAGCGGAGACGGGGGGTGAGCAGTACTTC
-	TRBV28	TRBJ1-5	16	-	CASSLPSAGLNQPQHF	TGTGCCAGCAGTTTACCGTCGGCAGGCCTCAATCAGCCCCAGCATTTT
-	TRBV7-2	TRBJ1-5	14	-	CASSATASNQPQHF	TGTGCCAGCAGCGCAACAGCTAGCAATCAGCCCCAGCATTTT
-	TRBV27	TRBJ2-2	11	-	CASSGSGELFF	TGTGCCAGCAGCGGTTCCGGGGAGCTGTTTTTT
-	TRBV9	TRBJ2-3	17	-	CASSPPLASEHTDTQYF	TGTGCCAGCAGCCCCCCCTTGGCTAGCGAACACACAGATACGCAGTATTTT
-	TRBV15	TRBJ1-5	17	-	CATSRVAQAGPNQPQHF	TGTGCCACCAGCAGAGTGGCACAGGCAGGGCCCAATCAGCCCCAGCATTTT
-	TRBV7-9	TRBJ2-3	14	-	CASATSGTSDTQYF	TGTGCCAGCGCGACTTCCGGCACATCAGATACGCAGTATTTT
-	TRBV18	TRBJ2-7	17	-	CASSPPPGRQGGYEQYF	TGTGCCAGCTCACCGCCGCCAGGGCGACAAGGGGGGTACGAGCAGTACTTC
-	TRBV19	TRBJ2-2	17	-	CASSVSLGGANTGELFF	TGTGCCAGTAGTGTAAGCCTCGGGGGCGCGAACACCGGGGAGCTGTTTTTT
-	TRBV18	TRBJ1-1	16	-	CASSPSVIGTNTEAFF	TGTGCCAGCTCACCAAGCGTGATCGGGACGAACACTGAAGCTTTCTTT
-	TRBV5-1	TRBJ2-7	14	-	CASSLGARAYEQYF	TGCGCCAGCAGCTTGGGGGCGCGGGCTTACGAGCAGTACTTC
few	TRBV6-6	TRBJ1-6	13	-	CASTTAGDSPLHF	TGTGCCAGCACCACCGCGGGGGATTCACCCCTCCACTTT
-	TRBV6-5	TRBJ1-5	15	TRBD1	CASSARQGAGQPQHF	TGTGCCAGCAGTGCTCGACAGGGGGCTGGTCAGCCCCAGCATTTT
few	TRBV19	TRBJ2-3	15	TRBD2	CASSKGGGYTDTQYF	TGTGCCAGTAGTAAGGGCGGGGGATACACAGATACGCAGTATTTT
-	TRBV5-4	TRBJ2-7	14	-	CASSLGGKSYEQYF	TGTGCCAGCAGCTTGGGCGGGAAATCCTACGAGCAGTACTTC
-	TRBV5-1	TRBJ2-1	16	-	CASSPGGGSTYNEQFF	TGCGCCAGCAGCCCGGGGGGCGGGAGCACCTACAATGAGCAGTTCTTC
few	TRBV6-5	TRBJ2-7	14	TRBD1	CASSYSGTAYEQYF	TGTGCCAGCAGTTACTCTGGGACAGCCTACGAGCAGTACTTC
-	TRBV11-2	TRBJ1-1	15	TRBD1	CASSSVTGMNTEAFF	TGTGCCAGCAGCTCCGTGACAGGGATGAACACTGAAGCTTTCTTT
few	TRBV10-3	TRBJ2-7	13	-	CAISEVGRGEQYF	TGTGCCATCAGTGAAGTGGGTAGGGGCGAGCAGTACTTC
many	TRBV27	TRBJ2-7	15	-	CASRFLGGAEYEQYF	TGTGCCAGCAGGTTTTTGGGGGGCGCTGAGTACGAGCAGTACTTC
few	TRBV11-1	TRBJ2-3	15	-	CASSLAVLGADTQYF	TGTGCCAGCAGCTTAGCAGTCCTCGGAGCAGATACGCAGTATTTT
-	TRBV30	TRBJ2-1	13	-	CAWSNSGVDEQFF	TGTGCCTGGAGCAATTCGGGGGTTGATGAGCAGTTCTTC
-	TRBV28	TRBJ2-1	16	TRBD2	CASRVVGRSSYNEQFF	TGTGCCAGCAGGGTGGTCGGGAGGAGCTCCTACAATGAGCAGTTCTTC
once	TRBV2	TRBJ2-1	13	-	CASSDQGVGRQFF	TGTGCCAGCAGTGACCAAGGTGTGGGCAGACAGTTCTTC
-	TRBV19	TRBJ2-2	15	TRBD1	CASSWTGGAPGELFF	TGTGCCAGTAGCTGGACAGGAGGCGCACCGGGGGAGCTGTTTTTT
-	TRBV12-5	TRBJ2-5	16	TRBD2	CASGLVLSGGPETQYF	TGTGCTAGTGGTTTGGTACTATCGGGGGGTCCAGAGACCCAGTACTTC
-	TRBV6-5	TRBJ2-3	14	-	CASKRRSLADTQYF	TGTGCCAGCAAAAGAAGGAGCCTGGCAGATACGCAGTATTTT
-	TRBV18	TRBJ2-7	17	TRBD1	CASSPRHPRQGLGGQYF	TGTGCCAGCTCACCAAGGCATCCGAGACAGGGGTTAGGTGGGCAGTACTTC
-	TRBV5-4	TRBJ2-1	16	TRBD2	CASSLVVWGGYNEQFF	TGTGCCAGCAGCTTGGTAGTGTGGGGGGGATACAATGAGCAGTTCTTC
-	TRBV5-4	TRBJ1-2	15	TRBD1	CASSNRDREPYGYTF	TGTGCCAGCAGTAACCGGGACAGGGAGCCTTATGGCTACACCTTC
-	TRBV6-5	TRBJ1-5	15	-	CASRIREYSNQPQHF	TGTGCCAGCAGGATTCGAGAGTATAGCAATCAGCCCCAGCATTTT
-	TRBV27	TRBJ1-2	14	TRBD1	CASTPQGAGYGYTF	TGTGCCAGCACCCCACAGGGGGCCGGATATGGCTACACCTTC
once	TRBV5-1	TRBJ2-2	15	TRBD1	CASSQPGGNTGELFF	TGCGCCAGCAGCCAACCAGGGGGGAACACCGGGGAGCTGTTTTTT
-	TRBV6-6	TRBJ1-2	15	TRBD1	CASSYRNTGGGGYTF	TGTGCCAGCAGTTACCGGAACACAGGGGGCGGTGGCTACACCTTC
once	TRBV6-5	TRBJ2-1	14	TRBD1	CASSPGTGLNEQFF	TGTGCCAGCAGTCCCGGGACAGGGCTCAATGAGCAGTTCTTC